The sequence of this T cell receptor beta chain was determined in a study of OX40 agonist ivuxolimab in advanced cancers. The overall study: Ivuxolimab, an antibody that agonizes OX40 (CD134), was administered to the patients.

Study-level points and caveats: In the 0.1-3.0 mg/kg groups, partial responders showed among the lowest expansion. Dose levels from 0.1 to 3.0 mg/kg saw CD4+ and CD8+ blood T cells expand clonally by week 6.

The CDR3 sequence is 18 residues long. Trimming stripped 5 bases from V and 0 bases from J, with 17 bases between. Germline assignment: CDR1 SEHNR and CDR2 FQNEAQ (reference sequence). In regard to this clone: Its matching antigen is unknown.

This table comes from immunoSEQ multiplex PCR, and its TCRdb copy is limited to in-frame clones, with some not included. The sample holds roughly 75,000 clones, approximately 86% seen once. Here the sequenced sample was CD4+ or CD8+ T cells sorted from blood, taken in a trial of the OX40 agonist ivuxolimab. The chain recombines TRBV7-9 with TRBJ2-6; a weak D match, TRBD1 (5 bases). The TCR sequence derives from an adult with an advanced solid tumor such as melanoma, head and neck, liver or kidney cancer. Here the CDR3 DNA reads TGTGCCAGCAGCCCCGAGCAGGGCCTCAGCTCTGGGGCCAACGTCCTGACTTTC. Encoded protein: CASSPEQGLSSGANVLTF.